Each of the 22 T cell receptor beta chains below was sequenced from the same sample in a study of OX40 agonist ivuxolimab in advanced cancers. Here immunoSEQ multiplex PCR was the method, and the copy in TCRdb shows in-frame clones only, minus some. The repertoire table contains 35 clones. The sample here was taken in a trial of the OX40 agonist ivuxolimab. The receptors derive from an adult with an advanced solid tumor such as melanoma, head and neck, liver or kidney cancer.

The chain recombines TRBV19 with TRBJ1-1, with a tentative D call TRBD1 (6 bases). The germline V gene encodes CDR1 LNHDA and CDR2 SQIVND (reference sequence). The CDR3 has 14 amino acids. V was shortened by 7 bases and J by 3 bases, with 15 bases between the two germline ends. CDR3 in DNA: TGTGCCAGTACGCAGGGGTCTGTTGACACTGAAGCTTTCTTT. Residues: CASTQGSVDTEAFF. Variable domain in full (rest from reference TRBV19 and TRBJ1-1): DGGITQSPKYLFRKEGQNVTLSCEQNLNHDAMYWYRQDPGQGLRLIYYSQIVNDFQKGDIAEGYSVSREKKESFPLTVTSAQKNPTAFYLCASTQGSVDTEAFFGQGTRLTVV.

This rearrangement joins TRBV11-3 to TRBJ1-2; tentative D call: TRBD1 (6 bases). CDR1 and CDR2 (germline): SGHNT, YENEEA. The CDR3 extends over 14 amino acids. The V end lost 6 bases, the J end lost 2 bases, and 13 bases lay between the germline ends. The CDR3: CASSSDRLNYGYTF. As DNA, the CDR3 is TGTGCCAGCAGTTCGGACAGACTCAACTATGGCTACACCTTC.

The genes are TRBV15 and TRBJ2-2, with D hard to call. The V end was cut by 0 bases, the J end by 1 base, with 6 bases between. Germline V lookup: CDR1 LNHNV, CDR2 YYDKDF (reference sequence). The length of the CDR3 is 15 residues. In DNA, the CDR3 is TGTGCCACCAGCAGAGATCTGGGGAACACCGGGGAGCTGTTTTTT. This sequence encodes CATSRDLGNTGELFF.

This sequence joins TRBV11-3 and TRBJ1-1; D unresolved. The ends were cut back, 8 bases at V and 1 base at J, with 14 bases in the middle. The CDR3 loop spans 14 amino acids. Germline V gene sequence: CDR1 SGHNT, CDR2 YENEEA. CDR3 nucleotides: TGTGCCAGCCGAACCAAGACGGGGAACACTGAAGCTTTCTTT. Amino acids: CASRTKTGNTEAFF.

CDR3 region: CASTNRAGGELFF. Written as DNA, the CDR3 is TGTGCCAGTACAAACAGGGCCGGCGGGGAGCTGTTTTTT. This rearrangement joins TRBV19 to TRBJ2-2; perhaps TRBD1 as D (6 bases). Germline V gives CDR1 LNHDA, CDR2 SQIVND (reference sequence). V lost 7 bases and J 7 bases, leaving 13 bases between the germline ends. The length of the CDR3 is 13 residues.

This rearrangement joins TRBV11-3 to TRBJ2-3; possibly TRBD1 or TRBD2 for D (6 bases each). V dropped 5 bases and J dropped 0 bases, with 15 bases sitting between them. The CDR3 is 16 amino acids. The germline V gene encodes CDR1 SGHNT and CDR2 YENEEA. The CDR3 protein is CASSPGGGRSTDTQYF. The DNA of the CDR3 is TGTGCCAGCAGCCCCGGAGGGGGGCGCAGCACAGATACGCAGTATTTT.

V is TRBV6-8 and J is TRBJ1-1, with D possibly TRBD1 on 6 matching bases. CDR1 and CDR2 (germline): MNHGY, SAAAGT. Trimming removed 5 bases from V and 5 bases from J, with 15 bases in between. CDR3 length: 14 amino acids. The DNA of the CDR3 is TGTGCCAGCAGTGACGGGGAGGGGGGGACTGAAGCTTTCTTT. Its translation: CASSDGEGGTEAFF.

The V and J genes are TRBV6-8 and TRBJ1-1; a possible D gene is TRBD1 (5 bases). Germline lookup yields CDR1 MNHGY and CDR2 SAAAGT. V lost 7 bases to trimming and J lost 0 bases, with 12 bases between them. There are 14 residues in the CDR3. The CDR3, as DNA: TGTGCCAGCACCACCGACAGTCTGAACACTGAAGCTTTCTTT. Protein: CASTTDSLNTEAFF.

The V gene is TRBV19, the J gene TRBJ2-3; 11 nucleotides align to TRBD2. The length of the CDR3 is 15 residues. From germline, CDR1 is LNHDA and CDR2 SQIVND (reference sequence). With V trimmed by 5 bases and J by 5 bases, 6 bases remained unmatched. CDR3 amino acids: CASSSTSGVIDTQYF. CDR3 bases: TGTGCCAGTAGTTCGACTAGCGGGGTGATAGATACGCAGTATTTT.

The gene calls are TRBV19 and TRBJ2-1, with 10 bases lining up with TRBD2. Germline assignment: CDR1 LNHDA and CDR2 SQIVND (reference sequence). The CDR3 runs to 15 residues. Trimming at V came to 6 bases and at J to 3 bases, leaving 5 bases not matched to a gene. The DNA of the CDR3 is TGTGCCAGTAGCCAAACTAGCGGGGACTACAATGAGCAGTTCTTC. This gives the protein CASSQTSGDYNEQFF.

J is TRBJ2-6 and V is TRBV6-8; D gene uncertain. CDR1 and CDR2 (germline): MNHGY, SAAAGT. The CDR3 covers 17 residues. The V end lost 5 bases, the J end lost 5 bases, and 19 bases lay between the germline ends. This chain's CDR3 is CASSLPYAQSRANVLTF. The CDR3 region has the DNA TGTGCCAGCAGTCTACCATATGCACAAAGTCGGGCCAACGTCCTGACTTTC.

This chain links TRBV6-8 with TRBJ2-5; the match to TRBD2 covers 7 bases. The germline V gene has CDR1 MNHGY and CDR2 SAAAGT. This CDR3 comprises 14 residues. V was clipped by 5 bases and J by 5 bases; unmatched bases: 8. In DNA form, the CDR3 reads TGTGCCAGCAGTCCCCTCGGGGGGTCGGAGACCCAGTACTTC. It yields the protein CASSPLGGSETQYF.

The chain uses TRBV9 and TRBJ2-2, with D unresolved. V lost 5 bases and J lost 4, with 12 bases in between. The CDR3 length is 14 residues. Germline assignment: CDR1 SGDLS and CDR2 YYNGEE. The CDR3, as DNA: TGTGCCAGCAGGGGCGCATTCGGCACCGGGGAGCTGTTTTTT. Its translation is CASRGAFGTGELFF.

This sequence joins TRBV7-8 and TRBJ1-3; D uncertain. Germline CDR1 SGHVS, CDR2 FQNEAQ. The V end was cut by 5 bases, the J end by 4 bases, with 9 bases between. CDR3 size: 13 residues. The CDR3 bases are TGTGCCAGCAGCATAAGACCCGGAAACACCATATATTTT. Residues: CASSIRPGNTIYF.

The chain employs TRBV6-8 and TRBJ2-3; 11 bases line up with TRBD2. This CDR3 has 18 amino acids. V dropped 5 bases and J dropped 1; count of bases not matched to a gene: 11. Looked up from germline, CDR1 is MNHGY and CDR2 is SAAAGT. The CDR3 nucleotides read TGTGCCAGCAGTGAGCTAGCGGGGGGCCTAGGGGGCACAGATACGCAGTATTTT. This gives the protein CASSELAGGLGGTDTQYF.

The chain recombines TRBV7-6 with TRBJ2-5; 9 bases are shared with TRBD2. V was clipped by 1 base and J by 4 bases; unmatched bases: 7. CDR1 and CDR2 from the germline V gene are SGHVS and FNYEAQ. The CDR3 totals 16 residues. Here the CDR3 DNA reads TGTGCCAGCAGCTTAGTGGCGGGGGGGTTCGGAGAGACCCAGTACTTC. Translated: CASSLVAGGFGETQYF.

The CDR3: CASSNGQPNTEAFF. The CDR3 DNA reads as TGCGCCAGCAGCAACGGACAGCCGAACACTGAAGCTTTCTTT. The rearrangement uses TRBV5-1 and TRBJ1-1, with D perhaps TRBD1 (6 bases). The germline V gene has CDR1 SGHRS and CDR2 YFSETQ. This CDR3 has 14 residues. The V gene lost 4 bases and the J gene lost 1 base, with 11 bases spanning the gap. The complete variable domain, with remaining parts taken from reference TRBV5-1 and TRBJ1-1, reads KAGVTQTPRYLIKTRGQQVTLSCSPISGHRSVSWYQQTPGQGLQFLFEYFSETQRNKGNFPGRFSGRQFSNSRSEMNVSTLELGDSALYLCASSNGQPNTEAFFGQGTRLTVV.

The chain recombines TRBV11-3 with TRBJ2-7; maybe TRBD2 (5 bases). The CDR3 consists of 14 residues. The V and J ends lost 5 bases and 0 bases respectively, with 11 bases between them. Germline CDR1 SGHNT, CDR2 YENEEA. The CDR3: CASSPAGSSYEQYF. As DNA, the CDR3 is TGTGCCAGCAGCCCGGCGGGCAGCTCCTACGAGCAGTACTTC.

The chain has TRBV5-1 and TRBJ2-3; the match to TRBD2 covers 14 bases. This CDR3 contains 19 residues. Germline CDR1 reads SGHRS; CDR2 reads YFSETQ. V lost 4 bases and J lost 0; bases outside the gene matches: 10. For the CDR3, the DNA is TGCGCCAGCAGCCCGGGACTAGCGGGGGTTATCACTAGCACAGATACGCAGTATTTT. It codes for CASSPGLAGVITSTDTQYF.

The chain couples TRBV14 to TRBJ2-1; 11 positions agree with TRBD2. V dropped 11 bases and J dropped 5; count of bases not matched to a gene: 8. This CDR3 is 14 amino acids long. In germline, CDR1 is SGHDN, CDR2 FVKESK. The CDR3 sequence is CARPRGLADNEQFF. CDR3 bases: TGTGCCCGACCCCGGGGACTAGCGGACAATGAGCAGTTCTTC.

V gene TRBV19 combines with J gene TRBJ1-2; D gene uncertain. V lost 4 bases and J 4 bases, leaving 10 bases between the germline ends. CDR1 LNHDA and CDR2 SQIVND come from the germline V gene (reference sequence). There are 13 residues in the CDR3. The DNA of the CDR3 is TGTGCCAGTAGTAGCGGGGTGGGCTATGGCTACACCTTC. The encoded protein is CASSSGVGYGYTF.

This sequence joins TRBV11-3 and TRBJ2-5, with 7 bases lining up with TRBD1. Germline CDR1 and CDR2: SGHNT and YENEEA. Germline trimming cut 5 bases from V and 2 bases from J; bases unmatched to any gene: 5. The CDR3 is 14 residues long. This CDR3 is CASSRGQTQETQYF. The CDR3 DNA follows: TGTGCCAGCAGCAGGGGACAGACACAAGAGACCCAGTACTTC.